This TCR beta chain was captured in a study of cytomegalovirus exposure and HLA in healthy donors. Across the study: Earlier findings included roughly 120 million unique TCR beta sequences obtained from roughly 200 million T cells.

The CDR3 extends over 12 amino acids. V lost 5 bases to trimming and J lost 4 bases, with 9 bases between them. Germline V gives CDR1 SQVTM, CDR2 ANQGSEA. The study, taken as a whole, reports: Some 16,000 TCR beta sequences were associated with HLA alleles at 0.05 false discovery rate in a later analysis. The likely origin of a cluster of highly shared sequence variants was a sequencing artifact. Cytomegalovirus association was listed for approximately 150 TCR beta chains.

Primers included in the PCR were 60 Vbeta and 13 Jbeta primers. Data came from immunoSEQ multiplex PCR; TCRdb stores just in-frame clones and leaves some out. This table holds about 110,000 clones, approximately 86% found once. This clone was observed a few times. Its target is not known. The material sequenced was PBMCs. This clonotype was obtained from a man aged 18 to 35 in good health and CMV-seronegative. This chain joins TRBV29-1 and TRBJ1-5; D ambiguous. The CDR3 DNA reads TGCAGCGTTTCAGTCAGTAATCAGCCCCAGCATTTT. It translates to CSVSVSNQPQHF. The full variable domain, completed using reference TRBV29-1 and TRBJ1-5, is SAVISQKPSRDICQRGTSLTIQCQVDSQVTMMFWYRQQPGQSLTLIATANQGSEATYESGFVIDKFPISRPNLTFSTLTVSNMSPEDSSIYLCSVSVSNQPQHFGDGTRLSIL.